This entry concerns a single T cell receptor (beta chain). Its target is unknown. The sample originates from a study of metastatic and nonmetastatic thyroid tumors. Study outcomes and limitations: It was reported that TCR beta diversity was significantly higher in malignant thyroid tumors than benign nodules, in blood and tumor.

With MiXCR, TCRdb called clones anew from the PCR reads. In the table there are 40,000 or so clones, roughly a sixth of which are singletons. None of the patients had undergone any treatment ahead of thyroid surgery. This clonotype originated in a female donor with papillary thyroid cancer or a benign thyroid nodule (not recorded which). Some clones in this sample may be carry-over from other donors' samples. The specimen was tumor tissue.

The CDR3 DNA reads as TGCAGTGCCGGGACTAGCGGAATCAGGAGCTCCTACGAGCAGTACTTC. This encodes CSAGTSGIRSSYEQYF. J is TRBJ2-7 and V is TRBV20-1; 11 nucleotides align to TRBD2. Per germline, CDR1 DFQATT and CDR2 SNEGSKA (reference sequence). There are 16 residues in the CDR3. Trimming took 6 bases from V and 0 from J; bases not matched to a gene: 10.